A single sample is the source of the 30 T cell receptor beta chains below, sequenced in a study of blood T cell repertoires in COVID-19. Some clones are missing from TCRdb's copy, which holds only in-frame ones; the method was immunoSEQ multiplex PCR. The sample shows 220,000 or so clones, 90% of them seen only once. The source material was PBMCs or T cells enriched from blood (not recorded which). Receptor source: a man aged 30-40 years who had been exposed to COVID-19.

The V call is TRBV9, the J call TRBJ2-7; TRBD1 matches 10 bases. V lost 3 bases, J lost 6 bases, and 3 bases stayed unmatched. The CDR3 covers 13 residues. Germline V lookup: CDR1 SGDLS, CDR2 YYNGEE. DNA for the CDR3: TGTGCCAGCAGCGAGGACAGGGGGGCCGAGCAGTACTTC. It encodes CASSEDRGAEQYF.

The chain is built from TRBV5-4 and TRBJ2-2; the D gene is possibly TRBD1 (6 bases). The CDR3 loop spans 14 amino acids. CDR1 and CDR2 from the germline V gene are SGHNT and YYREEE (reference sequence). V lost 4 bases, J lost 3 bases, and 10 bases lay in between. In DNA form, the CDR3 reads TGTGCCAGCAGCATCGGACAGTACACCGGGGAGCTGTTTTTT. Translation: CASSIGQYTGELFF.

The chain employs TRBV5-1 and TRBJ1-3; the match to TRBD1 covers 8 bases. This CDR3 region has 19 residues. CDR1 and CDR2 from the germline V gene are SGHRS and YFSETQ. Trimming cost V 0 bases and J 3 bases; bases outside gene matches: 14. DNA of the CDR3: TGCGCCAGCAGCTTGGTTCGCGGACAGGGAGTAGCTAGTGGAAACACCATATATTTT. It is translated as CASSLVRGQGVASGNTIYF.

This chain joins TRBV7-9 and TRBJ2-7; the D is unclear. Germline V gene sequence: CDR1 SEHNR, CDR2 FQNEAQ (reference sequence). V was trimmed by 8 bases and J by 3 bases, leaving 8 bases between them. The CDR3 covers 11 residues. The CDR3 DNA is TGTGCCAGCCCCTCGGTCTACGAGCAGTACTTC. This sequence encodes CASPSVYEQYF.

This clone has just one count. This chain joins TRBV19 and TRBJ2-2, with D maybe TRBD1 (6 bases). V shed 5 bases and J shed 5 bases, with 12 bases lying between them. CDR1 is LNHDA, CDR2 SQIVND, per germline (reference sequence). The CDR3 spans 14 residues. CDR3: CASSGTGQTGELFF. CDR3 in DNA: TGTGCCAGTAGTGGCACAGGGCAGACCGGGGAGCTGTTTTTT.

CDR3 bases: TGTGCCAGCAGCAGGAAGGGGACAGGAAGGACTGAAGCTTTCTTT. The encoded protein is CASSRKGTGRTEAFF. The rearrangement links TRBV9 to TRBJ1-1; TRBD1 agrees at 8 bases. Germline CDR1 SGDLS, CDR2 YYNGEE. J gave up 5 bases and V 4 bases, and 10 bases lay outside the gene matches. The CDR3 is 15 residues long.

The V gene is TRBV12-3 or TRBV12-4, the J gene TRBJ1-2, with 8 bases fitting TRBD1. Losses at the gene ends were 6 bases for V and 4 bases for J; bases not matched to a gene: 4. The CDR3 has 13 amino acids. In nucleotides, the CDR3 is TGTGCCAGCAGACCGACAGGGGCCTATGGCTACACCTTC. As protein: CASRPTGAYGYTF.

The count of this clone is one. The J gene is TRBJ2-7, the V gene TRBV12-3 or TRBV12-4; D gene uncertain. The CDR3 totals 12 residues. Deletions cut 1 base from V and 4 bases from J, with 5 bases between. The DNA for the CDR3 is TGTGCCAGCAGTTTAGTCCGGTACGAGCAGTACTTC. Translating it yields CASSLVRYEQYF.

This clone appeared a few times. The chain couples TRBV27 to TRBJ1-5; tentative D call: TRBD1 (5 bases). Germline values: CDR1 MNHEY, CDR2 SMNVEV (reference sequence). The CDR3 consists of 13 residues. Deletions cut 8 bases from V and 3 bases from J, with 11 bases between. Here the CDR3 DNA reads TGTGCCAGCGGGGGGGTCATCAATCAGCCCCAGCATTTT. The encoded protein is CASGGVINQPQHF.

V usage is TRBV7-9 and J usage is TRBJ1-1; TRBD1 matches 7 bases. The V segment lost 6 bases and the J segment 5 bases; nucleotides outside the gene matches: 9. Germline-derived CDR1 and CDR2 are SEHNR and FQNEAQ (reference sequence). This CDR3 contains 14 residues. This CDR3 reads CASSWGQGDTEAFF. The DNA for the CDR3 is TGTGCCAGCAGTTGGGGGCAGGGGGATACTGAAGCTTTCTTT.

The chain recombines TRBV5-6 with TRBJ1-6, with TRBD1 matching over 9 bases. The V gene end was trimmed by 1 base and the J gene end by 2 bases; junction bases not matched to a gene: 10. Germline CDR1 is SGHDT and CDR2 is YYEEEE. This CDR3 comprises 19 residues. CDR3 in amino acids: CASSLSRDRVRTYNSPLHF. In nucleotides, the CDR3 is TGTGCCAGCAGCTTGTCCCGGGACAGGGTTCGGACCTATAATTCACCCCTCCACTTT.

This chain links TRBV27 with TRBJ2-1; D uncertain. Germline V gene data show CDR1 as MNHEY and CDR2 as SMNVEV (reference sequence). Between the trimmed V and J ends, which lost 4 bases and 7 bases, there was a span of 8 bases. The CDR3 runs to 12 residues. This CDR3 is CASSYSFNEQFF. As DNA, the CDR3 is TGTGCCAGCAGTTACTCATTTAATGAGCAGTTCTTC.

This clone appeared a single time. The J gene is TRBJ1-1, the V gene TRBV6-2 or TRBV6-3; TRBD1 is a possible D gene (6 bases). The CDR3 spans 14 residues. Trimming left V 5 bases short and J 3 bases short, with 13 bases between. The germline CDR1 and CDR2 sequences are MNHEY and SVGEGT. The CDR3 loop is CASSPGTLYTEAFF. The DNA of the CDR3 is TGTGCCAGCAGTCCCGGGACATTGTACACTGAAGCTTTCTTT.

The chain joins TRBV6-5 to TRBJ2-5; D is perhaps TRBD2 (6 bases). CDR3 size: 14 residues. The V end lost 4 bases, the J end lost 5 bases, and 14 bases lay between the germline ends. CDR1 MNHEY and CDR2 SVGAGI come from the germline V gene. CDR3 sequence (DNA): TGTGCCAGCAGTTCGCGGGGCCCGAGGGAGACCCAGTACTTC. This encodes CASSSRGPRETQYF.

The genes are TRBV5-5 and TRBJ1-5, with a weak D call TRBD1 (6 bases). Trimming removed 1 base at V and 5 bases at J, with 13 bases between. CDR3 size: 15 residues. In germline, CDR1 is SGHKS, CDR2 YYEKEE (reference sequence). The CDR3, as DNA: TGTGCCAGCAGCTTGCGTCAGGGGCGGGATCAGCCCCAGCATTTT. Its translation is CASSLRQGRDQPQHF.

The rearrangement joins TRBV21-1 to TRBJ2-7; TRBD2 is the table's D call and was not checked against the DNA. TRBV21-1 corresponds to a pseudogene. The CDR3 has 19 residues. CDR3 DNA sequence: TGTGCCAGCAGCAAAAAAGAAAGCTATAGGGGCGGAGGGTCCTACGAGCAGTACTTC. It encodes CASSKKESYRGGGSYEQYF.

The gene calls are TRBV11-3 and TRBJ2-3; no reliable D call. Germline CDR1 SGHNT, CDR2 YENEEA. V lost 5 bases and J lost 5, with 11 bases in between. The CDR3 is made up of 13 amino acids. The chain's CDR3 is CASSPNFGDTQYF. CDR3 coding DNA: TGTGCCAGCAGCCCGAACTTCGGAGATACGCAGTATTTT. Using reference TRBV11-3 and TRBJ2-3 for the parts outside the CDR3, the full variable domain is EAGVVQSPRYKIIEKKQPVAFWCNPISGHNTLYWYLQNLGQGPELLIRYENEEAVDDSQLPKDRFSAERLKGVDSTLKIQPAELGDSAVYLCASSPNFGDTQYFGPGTRLTVL.

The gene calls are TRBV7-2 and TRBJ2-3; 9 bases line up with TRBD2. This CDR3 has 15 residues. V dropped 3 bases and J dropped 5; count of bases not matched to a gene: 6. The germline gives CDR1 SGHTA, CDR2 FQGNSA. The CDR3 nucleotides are TGTGCCAGCAGCTTTTCTAGCGGGGTGCAAGATACGCAGTATTTT. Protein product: CASSFSSGVQDTQYF.

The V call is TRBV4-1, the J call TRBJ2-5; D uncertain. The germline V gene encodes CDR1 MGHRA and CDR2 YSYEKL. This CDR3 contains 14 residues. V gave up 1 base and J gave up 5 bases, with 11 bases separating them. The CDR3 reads CASSQALPGETQYF. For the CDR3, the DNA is TGCGCCAGCAGCCAAGCACTCCCCGGGGAGACCCAGTACTTC.

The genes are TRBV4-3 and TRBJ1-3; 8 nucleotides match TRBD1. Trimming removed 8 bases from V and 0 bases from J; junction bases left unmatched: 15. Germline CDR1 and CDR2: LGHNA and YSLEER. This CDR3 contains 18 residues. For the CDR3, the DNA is TGCGCCAGCGCTACGACAGGGGCCACGACACTCTCTGGAAACACCATATATTTT. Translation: CASATTGATTLSGNTIYF.

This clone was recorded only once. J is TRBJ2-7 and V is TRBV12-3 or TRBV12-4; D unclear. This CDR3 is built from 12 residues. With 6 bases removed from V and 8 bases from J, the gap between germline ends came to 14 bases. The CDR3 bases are TGTGCCAGCAGCATCACTATAGTAAAGCAGTACTTC. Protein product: CASSITIVKQYF.

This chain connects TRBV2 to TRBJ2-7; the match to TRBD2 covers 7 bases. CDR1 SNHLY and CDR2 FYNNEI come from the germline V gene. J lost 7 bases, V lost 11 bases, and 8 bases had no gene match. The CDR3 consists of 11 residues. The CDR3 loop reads CASSLGGEQYF. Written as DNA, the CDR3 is TGTGCCTCATCCTTGGGAGGGGAGCAGTACTTC.

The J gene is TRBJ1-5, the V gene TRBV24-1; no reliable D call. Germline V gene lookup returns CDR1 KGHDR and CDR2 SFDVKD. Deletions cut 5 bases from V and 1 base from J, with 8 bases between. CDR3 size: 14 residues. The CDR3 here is CATSGSGSNQPQHF. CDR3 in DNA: TGTGCCACCAGTGGTTCGGGGAGCAATCAGCCCCAGCATTTT.

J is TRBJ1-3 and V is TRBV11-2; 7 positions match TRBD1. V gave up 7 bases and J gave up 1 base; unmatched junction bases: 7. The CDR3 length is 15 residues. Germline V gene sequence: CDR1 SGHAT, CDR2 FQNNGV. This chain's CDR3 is CASTRQGFSGNTIYF. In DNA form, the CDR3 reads TGTGCCAGCACCAGACAGGGTTTTTCTGGAAACACCATATATTTT.

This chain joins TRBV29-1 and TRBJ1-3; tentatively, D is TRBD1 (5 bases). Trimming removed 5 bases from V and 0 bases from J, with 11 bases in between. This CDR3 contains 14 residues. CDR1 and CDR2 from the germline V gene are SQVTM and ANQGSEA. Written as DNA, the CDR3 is TGCAGCGTTTTGGACATGAGCTCTGGAAACACCATATATTTT. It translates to CSVLDMSSGNTIYF.

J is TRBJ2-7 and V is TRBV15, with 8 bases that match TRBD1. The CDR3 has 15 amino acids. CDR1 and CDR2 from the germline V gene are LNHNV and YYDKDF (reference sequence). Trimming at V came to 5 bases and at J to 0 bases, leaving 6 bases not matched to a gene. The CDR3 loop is CATSGRQGPSYEQYF. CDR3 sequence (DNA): TGTGCCACCAGCGGCAGACAGGGGCCCTCCTACGAGCAGTACTTC.

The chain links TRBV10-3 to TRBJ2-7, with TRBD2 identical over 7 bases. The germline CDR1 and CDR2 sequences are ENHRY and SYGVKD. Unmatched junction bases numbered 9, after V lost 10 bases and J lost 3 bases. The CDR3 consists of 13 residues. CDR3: CANPAGPNYEQYF. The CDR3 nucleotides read TGTGCCAACCCAGCGGGACCGAACTACGAGCAGTACTTC.

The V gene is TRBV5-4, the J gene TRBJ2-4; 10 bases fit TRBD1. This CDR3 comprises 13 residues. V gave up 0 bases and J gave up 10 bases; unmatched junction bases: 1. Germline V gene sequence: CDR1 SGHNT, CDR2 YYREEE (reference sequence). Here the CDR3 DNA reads TGTGCCAGCAGCTTGGGGGACAGGGGAATTCAGTACTTC. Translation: CASSLGDRGIQYF.

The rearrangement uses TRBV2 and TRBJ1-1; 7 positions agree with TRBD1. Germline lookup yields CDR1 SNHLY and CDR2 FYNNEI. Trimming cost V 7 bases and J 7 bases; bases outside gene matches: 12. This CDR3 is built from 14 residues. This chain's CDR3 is CASNQGQAQIEAFF. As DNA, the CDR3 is TGTGCCAGCAACCAAGGACAGGCCCAAATTGAAGCTTTCTTT.

The CDR3 coding sequence is TGTGCCAGCAGCTTAGCGCCGGGGGTTGGTGTAGAGACCCAGTACTTC. This sequence encodes CASSLAPGVGVETQYF. This chain joins TRBV7-9 and TRBJ2-5; perhaps TRBD2 as D (6 bases). Between the trimmed V and J ends, which lost 0 bases and 4 bases, there was a span of 15 bases. Looked up from germline, CDR1 is SEHNR and CDR2 is FQNEAQ (reference sequence). The CDR3 is 16 residues long.